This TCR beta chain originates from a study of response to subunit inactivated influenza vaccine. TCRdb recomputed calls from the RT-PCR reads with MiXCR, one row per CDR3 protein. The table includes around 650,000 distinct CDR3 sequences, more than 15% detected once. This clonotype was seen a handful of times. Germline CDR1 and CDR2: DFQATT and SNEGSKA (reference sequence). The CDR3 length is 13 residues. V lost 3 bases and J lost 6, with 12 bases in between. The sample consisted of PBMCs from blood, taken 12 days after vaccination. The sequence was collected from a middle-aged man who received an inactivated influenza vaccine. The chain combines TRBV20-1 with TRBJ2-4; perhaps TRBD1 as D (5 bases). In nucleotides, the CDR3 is TGCAGTGCTAGCAAGGGGCCTGGAAACATTCAGTACTTC. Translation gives CSASKGPGNIQYF.